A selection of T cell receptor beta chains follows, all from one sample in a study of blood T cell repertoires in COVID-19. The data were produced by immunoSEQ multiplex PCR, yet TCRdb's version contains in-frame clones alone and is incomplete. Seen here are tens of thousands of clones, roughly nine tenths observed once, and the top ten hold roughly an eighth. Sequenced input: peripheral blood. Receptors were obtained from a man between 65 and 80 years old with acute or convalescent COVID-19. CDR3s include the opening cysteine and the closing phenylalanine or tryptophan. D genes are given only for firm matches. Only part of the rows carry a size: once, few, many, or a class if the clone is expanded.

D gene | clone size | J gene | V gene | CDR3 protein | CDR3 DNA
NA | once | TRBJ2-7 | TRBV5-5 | CASSLDSGLTYEQYF | TGTGCCAGCAGCTTGGATTCAGGATTAACCTACGAGCAGTACTTC
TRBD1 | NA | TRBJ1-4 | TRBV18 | CASSLRSGTGTEKLFF | TGTGCCAGCTCACTAAGATCGGGGACAGGGACCGAAAAACTGTTTTTT
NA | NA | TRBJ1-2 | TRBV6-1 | CASSEKWGGSYGYTF | TGTGCCAGCAGTGAAAAATGGGGCGGTAGCTATGGCTACACCTTC
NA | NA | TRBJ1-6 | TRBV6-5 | CASSYPAGLTLHF | TGTGCCAGCAGTTACCCGGCAGGATTAACCCTCCACTTT
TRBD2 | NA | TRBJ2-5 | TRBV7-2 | CASSLVVRGSGTQYF | TGTGCCAGCAGCTTAGTTGTGCGGGGGTCGGGGACCCAGTACTTC
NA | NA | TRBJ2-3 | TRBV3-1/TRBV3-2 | CASSQEARSTDTQYF | TGTGCCAGCAGCCAAGAGGCCAGGAGCACAGATACGCAGTATTTT
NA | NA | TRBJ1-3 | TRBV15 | CATSRERADGNTIYF | TGTGCCACCAGCAGAGAGAGGGCTGACGGAAACACCATATATTTT
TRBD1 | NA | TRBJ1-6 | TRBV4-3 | CASSQEFQGAWSPLHF | TGCGCCAGCAGCCAAGAGTTCCAGGGGGCTTGGTCACCCCTCCACTTT
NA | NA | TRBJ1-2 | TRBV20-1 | CSARPSEAYTF | TGCAGTGCCCGACCCAGCGAGGCGTACACCTTC
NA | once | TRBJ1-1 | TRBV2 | CASRGVTTEAFF | TGTGCCAGCAGGGGAGTTACCACTGAAGCTTTCTTT
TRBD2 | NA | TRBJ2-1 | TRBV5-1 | CASSFFMGLAAYNEQFF | TGCGCCAGCAGCTTTTTCATGGGACTAGCGGCCTACAATGAGCAGTTCTTC
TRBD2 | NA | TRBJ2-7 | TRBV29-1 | CSVARLAGRNEQYF | TGCAGCGTTGCCCGACTAGCGGGGAGGAACGAGCAGTACTTC
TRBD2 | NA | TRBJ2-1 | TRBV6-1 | CASNEAGERNEQFF | TGTGCCAGCAATGAAGCGGGAGAGCGGAATGAGCAGTTCTTC
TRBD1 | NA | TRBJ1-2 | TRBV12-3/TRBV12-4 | CASTWDRGYGYTF | TGTGCCAGCACCTGGGACAGGGGATACGGCTACACCTTC
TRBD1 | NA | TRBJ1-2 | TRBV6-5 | CASRNLLRGAFGYTF | TGTGCCAGCAGGAACCTCCTCAGGGGGGCTTTCGGCTACACCTTC
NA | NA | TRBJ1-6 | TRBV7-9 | CASSLQGNSPLHF | TGTGCCAGCAGCTTACAGGGGAATTCACCCCTCCACTTT
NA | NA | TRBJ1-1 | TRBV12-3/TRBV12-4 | CASSFTGTEAFF | TGTGCCAGCAGTTTTACGGGGACTGAAGCTTTCTTT
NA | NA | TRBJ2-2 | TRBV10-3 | CAISDSITYTGELFF | TGTGCCATCAGTGACTCTATAACTTACACCGGGGAGCTGTTTTTT
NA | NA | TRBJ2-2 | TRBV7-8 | CASSQGGFYSGELFF | TGTGCCAGCAGCCAAGGGGGATTCTATTCCGGGGAGCTGTTTTTT
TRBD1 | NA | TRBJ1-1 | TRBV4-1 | CASSPGQGLVTEAFF | TGCGCCAGCAGCCCCGGACAGGGCCTAGTCACTGAAGCTTTCTTT
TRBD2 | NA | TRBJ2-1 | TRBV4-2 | CASSQELGSGRPYYNEQFF | TGTGCCAGCAGCCAGGAACTGGGGAGCGGGAGGCCTTACTACAATGAGCAGTTCTTC
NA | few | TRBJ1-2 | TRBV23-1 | CASSQIPRPNYGYTF | TGCGCCAGCAGTCAAATCCCCAGGCCAAACTATGGCTACACCTTC
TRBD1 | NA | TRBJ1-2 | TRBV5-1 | CASSSRGDSYGYTF | TGCGCCAGCAGCAGTAGAGGGGACAGCTATGGCTACACCTTC
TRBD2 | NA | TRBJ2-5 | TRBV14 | CASSQVGLEESQYF | TGTGCCAGCAGCCAGGTCGGACTAGAAGAGAGCCAGTACTTC
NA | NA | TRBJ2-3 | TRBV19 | CASQRQPGSDTQYF | TGTGCCAGCCAGAGGCAGCCTGGATCGGATACGCAGTATTTT
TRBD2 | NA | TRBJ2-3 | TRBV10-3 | CAISAGRDSTDTQYF | TGTGCCATCAGTGCCGGGAGGGATAGCACAGATACGCAGTATTTT
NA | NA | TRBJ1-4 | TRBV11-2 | CASSSGATNEKLFF | TGTGCCAGCAGCTCGGGTGCGACTAATGAAAAACTGTTTTTT
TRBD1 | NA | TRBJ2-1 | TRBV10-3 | CAISDGQGRVNEQFF | TGTGCCATCAGCGATGGACAGGGAAGGGTTAATGAGCAGTTCTTC
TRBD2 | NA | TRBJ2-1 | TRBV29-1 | CSVSSSGRWHEQFF | TGCAGCGTTTCATCTAGCGGGAGGTGGCATGAGCAGTTCTTC
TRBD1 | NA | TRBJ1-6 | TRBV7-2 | CAILVGGGSPLHF | TGTGCCATCCTAGTAGGAGGGGGCTCACCCCTCCACTTT
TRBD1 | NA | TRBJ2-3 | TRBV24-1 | CATSDSGTGYTDTQYF | TGTGCCACCAGTGATTCCGGGACAGGCTACACAGATACGCAGTATTTT
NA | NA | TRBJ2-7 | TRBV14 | CASSLTGITYEQYF | TGTGCCAGCAGCCTCACCGGGATTACCTACGAGCAGTACTTC
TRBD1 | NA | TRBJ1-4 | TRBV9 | CASSADRGGEKLFF | TGTGCCAGCAGCGCAGACAGGGGTGGGGAAAAACTGTTTTTT
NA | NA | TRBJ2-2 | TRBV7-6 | CASSLGAGGVGTGELFF | TGTGCCAGCAGCTTAGGGGCAGGAGGGGTCGGCACCGGGGAGCTGTTTTTT
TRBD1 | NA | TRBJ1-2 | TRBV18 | CASSPGQGAPGYTF | TGTGCCAGCTCACCGGGACAGGGGGCGCCTGGCTACACCTTC
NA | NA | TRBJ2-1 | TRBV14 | CASSQPFTTDSYNEQFF | TGTGCCAGCAGCCAACCATTTACGACTGACAGTTACAATGAGCAGTTCTTC
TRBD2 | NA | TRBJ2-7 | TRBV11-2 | CASSQGLANYEQYF | TGTGCCAGCAGCCAAGGACTAGCCAACTACGAGCAGTACTTC